The source of this T cell receptor (beta chain) is a study of response to subunit inactivated influenza vaccine. A single record per CDR3 protein comes from TCRdb applying MiXCR to the RT-PCR reads. The sample contains about 520,000 distinct CDR3 sequences, around 9.9% of which appear only once. The germline gives CDR1 SGHDT, CDR2 YYEEEE. V lost 2 bases, J lost 4 bases, and 19 bases lay in between. The CDR3 runs 17 residues. The sequencing used PBMCs from blood, collected roughly 48 days after vaccination. This sequence originates from a man aged 50-60 years who received an inactivated influenza vaccine. The chain uses TRBV5-6 and TRBJ2-1; maybe TRBD2 (7 bases). CDR3 loop: CASSLNLGGPGYNEQFF. Here the CDR3 DNA reads TGTGCCAGCAGCTTAAACTTGGGGGGGCCGGGGTACAATGAGCAGTTCTTC.